This T cell receptor beta chain derives from a study of blood T cells in healthy people across ages (dated by TCRdb to the mid-2010s). The study in broad terms: In model experiments, template switching captured roughly one uniquely barcoded TCR beta cDNA molecule for every two T cells. The study measured age-related changes in TCR beta repertoire diversity using deep sequencing normalized with unique cDNA molecular identifiers. Four age groups were formed from the donors: young (average approximately 15 years), middle-aged (around 37), aged (under 70) and long-lived (82). To avoid experimental bias, donors of different ages were distributed randomly across sequencing lanes. The study analyzed two additional independent replicas of 1 million unique cDNA reads from the same blood draw for two donors, one aged 18 to 29 and one aged 80 or older.

Library preparation used 5' RACE. TCRdb shows the sequencer as Illumina HiSeq 2500. A second PCR of about 6 to 11 cycles was run with a J-beta primer mix and a sample-barcoded 5' primer. A template-switch 5' adaptor carrying 12 random nucleotides introduced a unique molecular identifier onto each TCR beta cDNA molecule. Each sample yielded at least 2.5 million CDR3-containing paired-end reads. The Mint cDNA synthesis kit, primed by a TRBC-specific oligonucleotide, was used to synthesize first-strand cDNA from all RNA. All cDNA was treated with uracil-DNA glycosylase and then went through a first 18-cycle PCR with the universal primers M1SS and BC2_uni_R. Per the authors' processing: Normalization of each sample was performed by random selection of 1 million high-quality reads, each carrying a distinct molecular identifier. Instead of being binned into consensus sequences, reads that shared molecular identifiers were thrown out. MiTCR, run with a Q25 quality threshold and the strictest error-elimination algorithm, handled CDR3 identification, clonotype clustering and error correction. A nonparametric unseen species model with Euler transformation was used to estimate a lower bound on total TCR beta diversity. In TCRdb, the public reads were trimmed at Q25 with fastp and aligned with MiXCR, with productive beta chains retained. Duplicate CDR3 protein sequences are folded into a single record with the most common DNA and genes. Here the V and J calls rest on TCRdb's processing, not on the authors' analysis. This sample lists about 780,000 distinct CDR3 sequences; 62% were detected once. The ten largest clones capture 28% of the sample.

Donors were a few dozen systemically healthy Caucasian individuals from Russia aged roughly 6 to 90 years. About 9.6 milliliters of peripheral blood were collected from each donor into EDTA-treated Vacutainer tubes. Ficoll-Paque density-gradient centrifugation was used to isolate PBMCs, with at least 6 million per sample. Trizol reagent was used to extract total RNA from PBMCs, with at least 5.5 micrograms per sample. For every donor, flow cytometry on a PBMC aliquot measured the percentage of naive CD45RAhigh/CD27high T cells. Beyond this particular receptor, the publication reports: Observed TCR beta diversity per million T cells fell roughly linearly with age, and a significant reduction was already apparent by age roughly 40. Donor CMV infection status was unknown, potentially confounding age-related changes in expanded clonotypes. Compared with the aged group, the long-lived group had more naive CD4+ T cells, fewer expanded clones and increased TCR diversity, suggesting age selection. A strong correlation was found between observed TCR beta diversity and the percentage of naive T cells measured by flow cytometry. Since profiling was done on bulk unsorted PBMCs, naive and antigen-experienced compartments could not be conclusively compared. Estimates of total diversity based on one million sequenced T cells were regarded as lower bounds and as underestimates.

With regard to this clonotype: This clone's antigen is unknown. Base quality data are lacking; no much larger clone is found one base away.

The TCR originated in a man between 25 and 39 years old in good health. The sequencing sample was made of blood.

The CDR3 protein is CSAGAGVDTQYF. The DNA reads TGCAGTGCTGGAGCGGGGGTAGATACGCAGTATTTT. The chain was built from TRBV20-1 and TRBJ2-3, with 8 bases matching TRBD2. The V end gives up 5 bases and the J end 5 bases, leaving 3 bases in the junction not matched to a gene. Spanning cysteine to phenylalanine, the CDR3 consists of 12 amino acids. Of all the DNA, just the CDR3 is kept, 36 bases in frame from base 1. The germline V gene (reference sequence) supplies CDR1 DFQATT and CDR2 SNEGSKA.